This entry lists 8 T cell receptor beta chains sequenced from one sample in a study of blood T cell repertoires in COVID-19. Repertoires were generated with immunoSEQ multiplex PCR, while TCRdb's copy carries only in-frame clones and drops some. The profile shows tens of thousands of clones, around 83% of them singletons. The specimen was peripheral blood. The receptors shown here come from a man older than 75 with acute or convalescent COVID-19.

This chain joins TRBV2 and TRBJ2-2; 7 positions match TRBD1. This CDR3 is built from 14 residues. Germline assignment: CDR1 SNHLY and CDR2 FYNNEI. V shed 4 bases and J 3 bases; nucleotides not matched to a gene: 2. The CDR3 reads CASSGTGDTGELFF. The CDR3 nucleotides are TGTGCCAGCAGTGGGACAGGCGACACCGGGGAGCTGTTTTTT. The whole variable domain, remainder taken from reference TRBV2 and TRBJ2-2, is EPEVTQTPSHQVTQMGQEVILRCVPISNHLYFYWYRQILGQKVEFLVSFYNNEISEKSEIFDDQFSVERPDGSNFTLKIRSTKLEDSAMYFCASSGTGDTGELFFGEGSRLTVL.

The gene calls are TRBV19 and TRBJ1-6; 8 nucleotides align to TRBD1. The CDR3 loop spans 13 amino acids. Germline values: CDR1 LNHDA, CDR2 SQIVND (reference sequence). The trim removed 10 bases at V and 6 bases at J, leaving 5 bases unmatched. Here the CDR3 reads CATGDRSNSPLHF. CDR3 sequence (DNA): TGTGCCACCGGGGACAGGAGTAATTCACCCCTCCACTTT.

The chain combines TRBV11-2 with TRBJ2-5; TRBD2 might be the D (6 bases). CDR1 SGHAT and CDR2 FQNNGV come from the germline V gene. The length of the CDR3 is 15 residues. Trimming removed 1 base from V and 2 bases from J, with 11 bases in between. The CDR3 region has the DNA TGTGCCAGCAGCTTAGGGCTAGCGCAACAAGAGACCCAGTACTTC. It encodes CASSLGLAQQETQYF.

The rearrangement uses TRBV11-2 and TRBJ1-4; D not certain. The CDR3 sequence is 14 residues long. Germline CDR1 and CDR2: SGHAT and FQNNGV. The ends were cut back, 0 bases at V and 9 bases at J, with 11 bases in the middle. CDR3 sequence: CASSLDGSLKKLFF. CDR3 nucleotide sequence: TGTGCCAGCAGCTTAGATGGTAGTCTCAAAAAACTGTTTTTT.

The chain employs TRBV4-1 and TRBJ2-1, with 10 bases aligning to TRBD2. The CDR3 length is 17 residues. Germline values: CDR1 MGHRA, CDR2 YSYEKL. Germline trimming cut 4 bases from V and 1 base from J; bases unmatched to any gene: 7. CDR3 protein: CASSRSLAGVSYNEQFF. DNA for the CDR3: TGCGCCAGCAGCCGGAGTCTAGCGGGAGTATCCTACAATGAGCAGTTCTTC.

The chain has TRBV18 and TRBJ2-1; the D gene is possibly TRBD2 (5 bases). CDR1 KGHSH and CDR2 LQKENI come from the germline V gene. Between the trimmed V and J ends, which lost 1 base and 5 bases, there was a span of 15 bases. CDR3 length: 16 amino acids. The chain's CDR3 is CASSPLEGTAHNEQFF. CDR3 bases: TGTGCCAGCTCACCACTAGAGGGAACAGCTCACAATGAGCAGTTCTTC.

The chain's CDR3 is CASSISRTEGNTIYF. DNA of the CDR3: TGTGCCAGCAGTATCAGCAGGACAGAAGGAAACACCATATATTTT. V usage is TRBV6-5 and J usage is TRBJ1-3, with D perhaps matching TRBD1 (6 bases). The germline V gene has CDR1 MNHEY and CDR2 SVGAGI. This CDR3 spans 15 amino acids. V gave up 5 bases and J gave up 4 bases, with 15 bases separating them.

The chain has TRBV23-1 and TRBJ2-3; TRBD1 is a possible D gene (5 bases). TRBV23-1 is treated as an ORF (open reading frame) with a function not yet certain. The CDR3 length is 15 residues. Trimming pared 4 bases from V and 2 bases from J, leaving 13 bases between. This CDR3 reads CASSLGYRYTDTQYF. The CDR3 coding sequence is TGCGCCAGCAGTCTGGGATACAGGTACACAGATACGCAGTATTTT.